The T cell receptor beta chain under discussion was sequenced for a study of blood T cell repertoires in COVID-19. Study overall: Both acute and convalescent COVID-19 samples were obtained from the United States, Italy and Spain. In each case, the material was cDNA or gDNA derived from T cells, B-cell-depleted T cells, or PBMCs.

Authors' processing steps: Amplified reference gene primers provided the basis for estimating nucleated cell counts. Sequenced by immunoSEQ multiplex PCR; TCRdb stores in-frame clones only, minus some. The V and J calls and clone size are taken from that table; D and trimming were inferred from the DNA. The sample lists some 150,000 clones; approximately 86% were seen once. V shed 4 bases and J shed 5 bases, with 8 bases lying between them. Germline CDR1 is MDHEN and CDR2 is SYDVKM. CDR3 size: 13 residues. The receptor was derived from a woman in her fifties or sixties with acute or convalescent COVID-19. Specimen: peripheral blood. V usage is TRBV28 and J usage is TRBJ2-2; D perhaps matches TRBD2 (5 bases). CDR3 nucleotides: TGTGCCAGCAGTTCCAGGAGGACCGGGGAGCTGTTTTTT. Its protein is CASSSRRTGELFF.